The present T cell receptor beta chain was sequenced within a study of CD8 T cells in Susac syndrome. Random hexamers were used to reverse transcribe 0.5 to 1 ug of RNA. An immunoSEQ multiplex PCR amplified TCR beta CDR3 over 54 Vbeta and 13 Jbeta. TCRdb re-analysed the immunoSEQ multiplex PCR reads in MiXCR, keeping a single row per CDR3 protein. The table has around 200,000 distinct CDR3 sequences, over 90% seen once; the top ten hold approximately 0.081%. Sequencing of TCR beta was carried out in blood CD8+ and CD4+ T cells. The multiple sclerosis controls were treatment-naive patients with relapsing-remitting disease that was stable or active. This CDR3 spans 13 amino acids. The germline V gene has CDR1 GTSNPN and CDR2 SVGIG (reference sequence). The V end was cut by 6 bases, the J end by 8 bases, with 19 bases between.

This receptor was taken from a human donor with multiple sclerosis. J is TRBJ1-2 and V is TRBV30; D not resolved. The sequenced material came from CD4+ T cells from PBMCs. The CDR3 sequence: CACNVGLRIGYTF. DNA for the CDR3: TGTGCCTGCAATGTTGGGCTTCGAATCGGCTACACCTTC.